This T cell receptor (beta chain) was identified in a study of blood T cell repertoires in COVID-19. This clone was detected only once. CDR1 and CDR2 (germline): SGHVS, FQNEAQ. V gave up 5 bases and J gave up 7 bases; unmatched junction bases: 7. The CDR3 spans 16 residues. As processed by the authors: Cell counts per sample came from amplifying reference gene primers. Clones were sequenced by immunoSEQ multiplex PCR, and TCRdb holds only the in-frame ones, with some missing. The V and J calls and clone size are taken from that table; D and trimming were inferred from the DNA. The sample gives some 490,000 clones, less than 90% of which show up once; around 8% is in the top ten. Recruits, aged roughly 18 to 90 years, lived in 20 to 30 US areas.

The chain employs TRBV7-8 and TRBJ2-3, with 15 bases that match TRBD2. The clonotype originates from a woman aged 55-70 years who had recovered from COVID-19. Sample: PBMCs or T cells enriched from blood (not recorded which). CDR3 sequence: CASSQRTSGGAYTQYF. CDR3 DNA sequence: TGTGCCAGCAGCCAGAGGACTAGCGGGGGGGCCTATACGCAGTATTTT.